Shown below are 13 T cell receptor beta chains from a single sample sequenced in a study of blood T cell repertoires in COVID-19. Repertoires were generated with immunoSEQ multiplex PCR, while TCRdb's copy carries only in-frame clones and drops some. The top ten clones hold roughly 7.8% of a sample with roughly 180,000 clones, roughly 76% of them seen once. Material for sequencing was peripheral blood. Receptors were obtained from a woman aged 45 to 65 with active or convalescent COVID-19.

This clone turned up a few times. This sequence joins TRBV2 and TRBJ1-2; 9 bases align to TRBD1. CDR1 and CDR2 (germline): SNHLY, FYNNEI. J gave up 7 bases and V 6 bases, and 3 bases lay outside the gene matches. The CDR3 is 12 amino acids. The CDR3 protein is CASRTGGGGYTF. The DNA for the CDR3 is TGTGCCAGCAGAACAGGGGGCGGTGGCTACACCTTC.

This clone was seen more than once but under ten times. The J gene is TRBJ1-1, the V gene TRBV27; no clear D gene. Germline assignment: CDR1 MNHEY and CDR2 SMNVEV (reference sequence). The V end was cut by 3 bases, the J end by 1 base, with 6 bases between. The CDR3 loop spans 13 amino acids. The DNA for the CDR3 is TGTGCCAGCAGTTTCAACAGGAACACTGAAGCTTTCTTT. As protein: CASSFNRNTEAFF.

The CDR3 DNA reads TGTGCCAGCAGTTTCACTACCAACACTGAAGCTTTCTTT. This sequence encodes CASSFTTNTEAFF. The chain couples TRBV12-3 or TRBV12-4 to TRBJ1-1, with D unresolved. Between the trimmed V and J ends, which lost 3 bases and 2 bases, there was a span of 7 bases. The CDR3 contains 13 residues.

For the CDR3, the DNA is TGTGCCAGTAGTCGAGTAACAGGGACTAATGAAAAACTGTTTTTT. Amino acid sequence: CASSRVTGTNEKLFF. The V and J genes are TRBV19 and TRBJ1-4; tentative D call: TRBD1 (6 bases). V was shortened by 5 bases and J by 2 bases, with 12 bases between the two germline ends. The CDR3 extends over 15 amino acids. From germline, CDR1 is LNHDA and CDR2 SQIVND (reference sequence).

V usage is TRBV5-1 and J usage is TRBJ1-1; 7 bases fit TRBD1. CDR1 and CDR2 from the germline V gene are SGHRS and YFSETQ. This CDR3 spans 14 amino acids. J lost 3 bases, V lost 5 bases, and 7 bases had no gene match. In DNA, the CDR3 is TGCGCCAGCAGGGAGGGGGCCCCTTACACTGAAGCTTTCTTT. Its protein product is CASREGAPYTEAFF.

CDR3 DNA sequence: TGTGCCAGCAGCGTAGCGGGGACAGGGGGCAATGAGCAGTTCTTC. It encodes CASSVAGTGGNEQFF. This chain connects TRBV9 to TRBJ2-1; 11 bases align to TRBD1. The CDR3 has 15 amino acids. Germline V gene lookup returns CDR1 SGDLS and CDR2 YYNGEE. Trimming at V came to 0 bases and at J to 6 bases, leaving 2 bases not matched to a gene.

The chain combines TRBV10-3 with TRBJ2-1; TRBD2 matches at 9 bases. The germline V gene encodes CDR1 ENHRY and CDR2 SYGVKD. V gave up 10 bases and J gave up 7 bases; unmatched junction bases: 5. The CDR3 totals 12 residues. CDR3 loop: CATTSGKNEQFF. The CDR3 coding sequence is TGTGCCACGACTAGCGGAAAAAATGAGCAGTTCTTC.

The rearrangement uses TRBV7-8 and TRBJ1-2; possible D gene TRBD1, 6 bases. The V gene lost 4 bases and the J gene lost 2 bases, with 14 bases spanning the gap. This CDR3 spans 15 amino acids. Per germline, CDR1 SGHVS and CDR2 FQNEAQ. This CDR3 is CASSSLTGQNYGYTF. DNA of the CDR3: TGTGCCAGCAGCTCCTTAACAGGACAGAACTATGGCTACACCTTC.

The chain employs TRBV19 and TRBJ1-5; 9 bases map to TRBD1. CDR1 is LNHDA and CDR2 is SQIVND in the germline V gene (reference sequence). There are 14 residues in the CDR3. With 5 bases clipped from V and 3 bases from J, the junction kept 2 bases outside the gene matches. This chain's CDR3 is CASSYRGHNQPQHF. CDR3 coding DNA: TGTGCCAGTAGTTACAGGGGGCACAATCAGCCCCAGCATTTT.

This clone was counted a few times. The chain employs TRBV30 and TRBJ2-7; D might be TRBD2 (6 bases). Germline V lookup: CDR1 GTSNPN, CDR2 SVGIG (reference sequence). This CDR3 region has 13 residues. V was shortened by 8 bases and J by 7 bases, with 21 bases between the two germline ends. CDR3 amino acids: CALSLTGVGEQYF. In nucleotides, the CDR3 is TGTGCCCTGTCATTAACGGGAGTGGGTGAGCAGTACTTC.

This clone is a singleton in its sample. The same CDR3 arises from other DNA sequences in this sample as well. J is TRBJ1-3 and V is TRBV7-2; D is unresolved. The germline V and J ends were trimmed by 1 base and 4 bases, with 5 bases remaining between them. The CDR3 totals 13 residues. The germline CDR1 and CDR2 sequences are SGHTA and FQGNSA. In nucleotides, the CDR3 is TGTGCCAGCAGCTTAGGCCGGGGAAACACCATATATTTT. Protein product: CASSLGRGNTIYF.

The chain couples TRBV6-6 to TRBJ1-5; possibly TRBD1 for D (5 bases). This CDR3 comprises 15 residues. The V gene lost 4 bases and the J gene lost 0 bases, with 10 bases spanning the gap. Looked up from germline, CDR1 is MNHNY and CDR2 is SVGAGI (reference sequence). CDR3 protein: CASSLDIHSNQPQHF. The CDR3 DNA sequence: TGTGCCAGCAGTTTGGACATCCATAGCAATCAGCCCCAGCATTTT.

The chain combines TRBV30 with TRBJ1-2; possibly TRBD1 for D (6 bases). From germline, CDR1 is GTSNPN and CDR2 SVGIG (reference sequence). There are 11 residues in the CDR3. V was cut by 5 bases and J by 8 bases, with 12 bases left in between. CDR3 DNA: TGTGCCTGGGGACAGCCGGGGGGCTACACCTTC. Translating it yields CAWGQPGGYTF.